These T cell receptor beta chains were read from a single sample in a study of blood T cell repertoires in COVID-19. Sequencing was performed with immunoSEQ multiplex PCR; in TCRdb, only in-frame clones are kept and a portion is missing. Found here are hundreds of thousands of clones, roughly 85% of them singletons; the top ten hold approximately 1.9%. Sequenced sample: PBMCs or T cells enriched from blood (not recorded which). Receptors were obtained from a woman aged 25 to 39 who had been exposed to COVID-19. Both conserved end residues are part of each CDR3. The D gene is left open where the match is weak. Some rows mark clone size as missing; the rest say once, few, many or name a class of expanded clone.

j_call d_call clone_size v_call cdr3_nt cdr3_aa
TRBJ1-4 TRBD1 NA TRBV4-1 TGCGCCAGCAGCCAACCTGGGACAGGAAAAAATTTGGAAAAACTGTTTTTT CASSQPGTGKNLEKLFF
TRBJ2-5 NA NA TRBV7-9 TGTGCCAGCAGCCCAGGACAGCTTAAAGAGACCCAGTACTTC CASSPGQLKETQYF
TRBJ1-2 TRBD1 NA TRBV19 TGTGCCAGTAGTACCCAGGGGGCGAACTATGGCTACACCTTC CASSTQGANYGYTF
TRBJ1-1 TRBD1 NA TRBV25-1 TGTGCCAGCAGACAGACAGGGGGCAACACTGAAGCTTTCTTT CASRQTGGNTEAFF
TRBJ2-5 TRBD2 NA TRBV11-2 TGTGCCAGCAGCTTAGGCTCTAGCGGGGAGTTCCAAGAGACCCAGTACTTC CASSLGSSGEFQETQYF
TRBJ2-4 TRBD1 NA TRBV10-1 TGCGCCAGCAGTCGGACAGGCGGTGACATTCAGTACTTC CASSRTGGDIQYF
TRBJ2-3 TRBD2 once TRBV9 TGTGCCAGCAGCGTAGCACGGCTAGCGGGCTACACAGATACGCAGTATTTT CASSVARLAGYTDTQYF
TRBJ2-4 NA NA TRBV3-1/TRBV3-2 TGTGCCAGCAGTCGGTCGGCCAAAAACATTCAGTACTTC CASSRSAKNIQYF
TRBJ2-7 TRBD1 NA TRBV5-6 TGTGCCAGCAGTACGAACAGGGGCCTCCTGATCTACGAGCAGTACTTC CASSTNRGLLIYEQYF
TRBJ2-1 TRBD1 NA TRBV28 TGTGCCAGCAGGTCTCAGCTCGGGACAGGCTCCTACAATGAGCAGTTCTTC CASRSQLGTGSYNEQFF
TRBJ2-4 TRBD1 NA TRBV19 TGTGCCAGTCGGGAAGGGGGCTTAGGCAAAAACATTCAGTACTTC CASREGGLGKNIQYF
TRBJ2-7 NA once TRBV6-5 TGTGCCAGCAGTTCCTACTACGAGCAGTACTTC CASSSYYEQYF
TRBJ2-1 TRBD2 NA TRBV28 TGTGCCAGCAGTTCCCAGACTAGCGGGGGGGCCACTGAGCAGTTCTTC CASSSQTSGGATEQFF
TRBJ2-5 TRBD1 NA TRBV18 TGTGCCAGCTCCACTGCCGGGACAGGGGAGAGATGGGAGCAAGAGACCCAGTACTTC CASSTAGTGERWEQETQYF
TRBJ2-7 TRBD1 NA TRBV11-2 TGTGCCAGCAGCCAATGGGACAGGGGGCTAGAAGAGCAGTACTTC CASSQWDRGLEEQYF
TRBJ1-6 NA few TRBV21-1 TGTGCCAGCAGCGGAGCAGATCCTCGCTCCTATAATTCACCCCTCCACTTT CASSGADPRSYNSPLHF
TRBJ2-2 NA few TRBV10-3 TGTGCCATCAGTGACAGGGACACCGGGGAGCTGTTTTTT CAISDRDTGELFF
TRBJ1-5 TRBD1 NA TRBV30 TGTGCCTGGAGTAAAAAGGGCAGGGGGCTGGGTCAGCCCCAGCATTTT CAWSKKGRGLGQPQHF
TRBJ1-1 TRBD1 NA TRBV28 TGTGCCAGCGCTTCCTCGGGACAGATTCTCATGAACACTGAAGCTTTCTTT CASASSGQILMNTEAFF
TRBJ1-3 TRBD1 NA TRBV7-8 TGTGCCAGCAGCACCGGACAGGAAAGGCACACCATATATTTT CASSTGQERHTIYF